These 28 T cell receptor beta chains came from one sample sequenced in a study of PD-L1 blockade in urothelial cancer. The time point: pretreatment peripheral blood. The protocol was immunoSEQ multiplex PCR, while the TCRdb copy is restricted to in-frame clones and leaves out a portion. Of some 100,000 clones in the sample, more than 70% were seen once. The sequences come from PBMCs, collected around atezolizumab (anti-PD-L1) treatment. The receptors were gathered from an elderly woman with urothelial cancer.

This chain joins TRBV4-2 and TRBJ1-5; TRBD1 matches 9 bases. V lost 1 base, J lost 7 bases, and 14 bases stayed unmatched. CDR1 is LGHNA, CDR2 YNFKEQ, per germline. The CDR3 is 18 residues long. DNA of the CDR3: TGTGCCAGCAGCCAAGGGGAAACAGGGGGCGCCGCGTGGCAGCCCCAGCATTTT. Protein sequence: CASSQGETGGAAWQPQHF.

The chain employs TRBV2 and TRBJ1-5, with D unclear. V lost 7 bases and J lost 6, with 10 bases in between. The length of the CDR3 is 12 residues. From germline, CDR1 is SNHLY and CDR2 FYNNEI. The CDR3 loop reads CASNRGGQPQHF. CDR3 nucleotide sequence: TGTGCCAGCAACAGAGGAGGTCAGCCCCAGCATTTT.

V gene TRBV5-1 combines with J gene TRBJ1-3; D is ambiguous. Germline V lookup: CDR1 SGHRS, CDR2 YFSETQ. The germline V and J ends were trimmed by 4 bases and 6 bases, with 17 bases remaining between them. This CDR3 region has 15 residues. The CDR3 DNA follows: TGCGCCAGCAGCCCGCTGGGAGCGGAAGCAAACACCATATATTTT. The encoded protein is CASSPLGAEANTIYF.

V and J are TRBV18 and TRBJ2-4, with D possibly TRBD1 on 6 matching bases. Germline loops: CDR1 KGHSH, CDR2 LQKENI. CDR3 length: 15 amino acids. Trimming left V 3 bases short and J 8 bases short, with 17 bases between. The CDR3 nucleotides are TGTGCCAGCTCACCTCTAGAAAACAGGGTTGACATTCAGTACTTC. Translated, it gives CASSPLENRVDIQYF.

V is TRBV19 and J is TRBJ1-5, with TRBD1 identical over 10 bases. Germline CDR1 LNHDA, CDR2 SQIVND (reference sequence). The CDR3 covers 15 residues. V lost 8 bases to trimming and J lost 9 bases; unmatched junction nucleotides: 13. CDR3 loop: CASALGTGEGRPQHF. The CDR3 nucleotides are TGTGCCAGTGCACTCGGGACAGGGGAAGGGCGGCCCCAGCATTTT. The full variable domain, rest sourced from reference TRBV19 and TRBJ1-5, is DGGITQSPKYLFRKEGQNVTLSCEQNLNHDAMYWYRQDPGQGLRLIYYSQIVNDFQKGDIAEGYSVSREKKESFPLTVTSAQKNPTAFYLCASALGTGEGRPQHFGDGTRLSIL.

This sequence joins TRBV18 and TRBJ2-1; the match to TRBD2 covers 16 bases. Germline CDR1 KGHSH, CDR2 LQKENI. Trimming removed 2 bases from V and 7 bases from J; junction bases left unmatched: 5. The CDR3 length is 17 residues. The DNA of the CDR3 is TGTGCCAGCTCACCAGGGACTAGCGGGAGGGGGAGAAATGAGCAGTTCTTC. It encodes CASSPGTSGRGRNEQFF.

The V and J genes are TRBV5-6 and TRBJ2-7; TRBD2 agrees at 8 bases. V dropped 4 bases and J dropped 2; count of bases not matched to a gene: 11. Germline-derived CDR1 and CDR2 are SGHDT and YYEEEE. The CDR3 runs 16 residues. This CDR3 reads CASSPTASGRPYEQYF. CDR3 DNA sequence: TGTGCCAGCAGCCCAACGGCTAGCGGGCGTCCCTACGAGCAGTACTTC.

The count of this clone is one. V and J are TRBV28 and TRBJ1-5; the D is unclear. Trimming took 5 bases from V and 0 from J, leaving 11 bases between them. Per germline, CDR1 MDHEN and CDR2 SYDVKM. The CDR3 runs to 15 residues. The CDR3 region has the DNA TGTGCCAGCAGTCCACAGCTTAGTAGCAATCAGCCCCAGCATTTT. It yields the protein CASSPQLSSNQPQHF.

The chain recombines TRBV5-6 with TRBJ2-2; D is possibly TRBD2 (6 bases). The CDR3 contains 16 residues. V was pared by 4 bases and J by 7 bases, with 20 bases between. The V gene's germline CDR1 is SGHDT and CDR2 YYEEEE. The CDR3 loop is CASSNFFLGRIGELFF. For the CDR3, the DNA is TGTGCCAGCAGCAATTTTTTTTTAGGGAGGATCGGGGAGCTGTTTTTT.

The chain uses TRBV2 and TRBJ2-2, with TRBD1 matching 7 bases. The J segment lost 4 bases and the V segment lost 6 bases, leaving 8 bases of the junction unmatched. Germline CDR1 is SNHLY and CDR2 is FYNNEI. The CDR3 covers 15 residues. The CDR3 DNA is TGTGCCAGCAGGGCAGGGGGAATGGGCACCGGGGAGCTGTTTTTT. This codes for CASRAGGMGTGELFF.

The chain links TRBV6-5 to TRBJ2-7; unclear D gene. The CDR3 has 12 amino acids. Between the trimmed V and J ends, which lost 8 bases and 4 bases, there was a span of 12 bases. Germline assignment: CDR1 MNHEY and CDR2 SVGAGI. The CDR3 sequence: CASANEAYEQYF. In nucleotides, the CDR3 is TGTGCCAGCGCCAATGAGGCATACGAGCAGTACTTC.

The V call is TRBV7-8, the J call TRBJ2-7; possible D gene TRBD2, 6 bases. Deletions cut 5 bases from V and 5 bases from J, with 10 bases between. Germline lookup yields CDR1 SGHVS and CDR2 FQNEAQ. CDR3 length: 12 residues. The CDR3 DNA follows: TGTGCCAGCAGCCCGGGGGTGGACGAGCAGTACTTC. This gives the protein CASSPGVDEQYF.

The V call is TRBV9, the J call TRBJ2-5; D is unresolved. V lost 4 bases and J lost 5, with 9 bases in between. The CDR3 runs to 12 residues. Per germline, CDR1 SGDLS and CDR2 YYNGEE. CDR3 in amino acids: CASSPIRETQYF. The CDR3 DNA follows: TGTGCCAGCAGCCCTATTCGGGAGACCCAGTACTTC.

V usage is TRBV10-3 and J usage is TRBJ2-1, with D maybe TRBD2 (5 bases). Trimming shortened V by 6 bases and J by 3 bases, and 18 bases separated the two germline ends. This CDR3 is built from 16 residues. Per the germline V gene, CDR1 is ENHRY and CDR2 is SYGVKD. CDR3: CAISGMEAESYNEQFF. For the CDR3, the DNA is TGTGCCATCAGCGGTATGGAAGCGGAGAGCTACAATGAGCAGTTCTTC.

This chain joins TRBV6-5 and TRBJ1-1; no clear D. The CDR3 totals 15 residues. CDR1 and CDR2 from the germline V gene are MNHEY and SVGAGI. With 0 bases removed from V and 4 bases from J, the gap between germline ends came to 12 bases. This CDR3 reads CASSYSIQLGTEAFF. The CDR3 DNA sequence: TGTGCCAGCAGTTACTCGATACAGTTAGGCACTGAAGCTTTCTTT.

The gene calls are TRBV19 and TRBJ2-2; the match to TRBD1 covers 7 bases. V was pared by 6 bases and J by 0 bases, with 13 bases of the junction left unmatched. The CDR3 is made up of 18 amino acids. Germline V gene data show CDR1 as LNHDA and CDR2 as SQIVND (reference sequence). The CDR3 bases are TGTGCCAGTAGCCTGAATCCGCCCGGGACAGCGAACACCGGGGAGCTGTTTTTT. As protein: CASSLNPPGTANTGELFF.

The J gene is TRBJ2-7, the V gene TRBV7-9, with D maybe TRBD2 (6 bases). There are 13 residues in the CDR3. Trimming stripped 5 bases from V and 3 bases from J, with 11 bases between. Germline lookup yields CDR1 SEHNR and CDR2 FQNEAQ (reference sequence). CDR3 DNA: TGTGCCAGCAGCCGGGGGAACGGCTACGAGCAGTACTTC. Its translation is CASSRGNGYEQYF.

The chain links TRBV28 to TRBJ1-2, with 9 bases matching TRBD1. CDR1 is MDHEN, CDR2 SYDVKM, per germline. There are 16 residues in the CDR3. Trimming cost V 6 bases and J 4 bases; bases outside gene matches: 12. Here the CDR3 DNA reads TGTGCCAGCAGCCTGGGAGGGGGACAGGGAACCTATGGCTACACCTTC. Its translation is CASSLGGGQGTYGYTF.

This chain links TRBV7-9 with TRBJ1-1; D not resolved. CDR1 SEHNR and CDR2 FQNEAQ come from the germline V gene (reference sequence). The CDR3 covers 15 residues. Trimming pared 5 bases from V and 2 bases from J, leaving 15 bases between. The CDR3 nucleotides are TGTGCCAGCAGCCTATTTGGGAGGAGTAACACTGAAGCTTTCTTT. It specifies CASSLFGRSNTEAFF.

The gene calls are TRBV7-7 and TRBJ2-6, with a tentative D call TRBD2 (6 bases). The V gene lost 5 bases and the J gene lost 0 bases, with 17 bases spanning the gap. This CDR3 comprises 18 residues. The germline V gene has CDR1 SSHAT and CDR2 FNYEAQ (reference sequence). In nucleotides, the CDR3 is TGTGCCAGCAGCCCGGGACTGCCAGGGAGCTCTGGGGCCAACGTCCTGACTTTC. Translated, it gives CASSPGLPGSSGANVLTF.

The CDR3 DNA reads as TGTGCCAGCAGTTACGGGGCTGCCGATTCTGAAAAACTGTTTTTT. Its translation: CASSYGAADSEKLFF. The V call is TRBV6-6, the J call TRBJ1-4; a weak D match, TRBD1 (5 bases). CDR1 is MNHNY, CDR2 SVGAGI, per germline (reference sequence). V was clipped by 2 bases and J by 7 bases, with 14 bases between them. CDR3 length equals 15 residues.

The genes are TRBV28 and TRBJ1-2; 9 bases map to TRBD1. The CDR3 loop spans 14 amino acids. The germline V gene encodes CDR1 MDHEN and CDR2 SYDVKM. After removal of 6 bases from V and 5 bases from J, the junction contained 7 bases not matched to a gene. The DNA for the CDR3 is TGTGCCAGCAGGGGGACAGGGATGGGATATGGCTACACCTTC. It yields the protein CASRGTGMGYGYTF.

The chain uses TRBV7-3 and TRBJ1-1; perhaps TRBD1 as D (5 bases). There are 12 residues in the CDR3. The V end was cut by 6 bases, the J end by 2 bases, with 7 bases between. Looked up from germline, CDR1 is SGHTA and CDR2 is FQGTGA. For the CDR3, the DNA is TGTGCCAGCAGGGGGCAAAACACTGAAGCTTTCTTT. Its translation is CASRGQNTEAFF.

In its sample, this clone was seen once. The chain uses TRBV4-2 and TRBJ1-2, with 12 bases aligning to TRBD1. Germline trimming cut 8 bases from V and 6 bases from J; bases unmatched to any gene: 7. The germline gives CDR1 LGHNA, CDR2 YNFKEQ. The CDR3 is 14 amino acids. The CDR3 here is CASWGDRGRDGYTF. For the CDR3, the DNA is TGTGCCAGCTGGGGGGACAGGGGGCGCGATGGCTACACCTTC.

This clone appeared a single time. CDR3 residues: CASSDPGTSGRTDTQYF. The CDR3 nucleotides read TGTGCCAGCAGTGACCCCGGGACTAGCGGGCGCACAGATACGCAGTATTTT. The chain employs TRBV25-1 and TRBJ2-3; TRBD2 matches 12 bases. Germline lookup yields CDR1 MGHDK and CDR2 SYGVNS. This CDR3 comprises 17 residues. Trimming removed 3 bases from V and 1 base from J; junction bases left unmatched: 5.

The chain is built from TRBV18 and TRBJ2-7, with D tentatively TRBD2 (5 bases). V was pared by 3 bases and J by 7 bases, with 10 bases between. This CDR3 has 12 amino acids. Germline V gene sequence: CDR1 KGHSH, CDR2 LQKENI. The chain's CDR3 is CASSPQAGEQYF. CDR3 nucleotide sequence: TGTGCCAGCTCACCGCAGGCGGGTGAGCAGTACTTC.

This clone was counted between two and nine times. V and J are TRBV7-2 and TRBJ2-5, with D possibly being TRBD1 (5 bases). This CDR3 has 16 amino acids. Germline loops: CDR1 SGHTA, CDR2 FQGNSA. Trimming removed 4 bases at V and 3 bases at J, with 18 bases between. The CDR3 sequence is CASSSRRQTLKETQYF. The DNA of the CDR3 is TGTGCCAGCAGCTCTAGACGACAGACCCTAAAAGAGACCCAGTACTTC.

This clone turned up a few times. The genes are TRBV2 and TRBJ2-7; the D gene is possibly TRBD1 (6 bases). The germline V gene encodes CDR1 SNHLY and CDR2 FYNNEI. V gave up 6 bases and J gave up 7 bases, with 19 bases separating them. There are 14 residues in the CDR3. The CDR3: CASRRSQGEGEQYF. The CDR3, as DNA: TGTGCCAGCAGACGGTCACAGGGTGAGGGTGAGCAGTACTTC. The whole variable domain, remainder taken from reference TRBV2 and TRBJ2-7, is EPEVTQTPSHQVTQMGQEVILRCVPISNHLYFYWYRQILGQKVEFLVSFYNNEISEKSEIFDDQFSVERPDGSNFTLKIRSTKLEDSAMYFCASRRSQGEGEQYFGPGTRLTVT.